This T cell receptor beta chain was identified in a study of graft-versus-host responses after intestinal transplantation. The method was immunoSEQ multiplex PCR; TCRdb's version includes in-frame clones alone and lacks a portion of them. Of fewer than 30,000 clones in the sample, around 94% were seen once. About this clone itself: This specimen includes other DNA sequences encoding the same CDR3.

The source was PBMCs, collected more than 29 days after intestinal transplant. The receptor was derived from a human patient who received an intestinal transplant, so some T cells may come from the graft donor.

CDR3 residues: CASSLFFRGGQGVSYEQYF. Written as DNA, the CDR3 is TGTGCCAGCAGCTTGTTCTTTCGTGGGGGGCAGGGGGTCTCCTACGAGCAGTACTTC. The V call is TRBV5-8, the J call TRBJ2-7, with D possibly TRBD1 on 7 matching bases. The CDR3 has 19 residues. Germline V CDR1 and CDR2: SGHTS, YDEGEE. Trimming left V 1 base short and J 0 bases short, with 23 bases between.